Shown below are 10 T cell receptor beta chains from a single sample sequenced in a study of T-cell memory formation after mild COVID-19. TCRdb re-called the 5' RACE reads with MiXCR, one entry per CDR3 protein. Of tens of thousands of distinct CDR3 sequences in the sample, about 13% were seen once. Specimen: PBMCs or a T cell subset sorted from them (not recorded which). These receptors were obtained from an adult woman who had mild COVID-19 (a few samples of this study predate the infection). Cell type and time point are not known.

This clonotype has a count of ten or more. V usage is TRBV6-6 and J usage is TRBJ2-3; TRBD2 aligns across 11 bases. V lost 5 bases, J lost 4 bases, and 5 bases stayed unmatched. CDR1 and CDR2 from the germline V gene are MNHNY and SVGAGI (reference sequence). The CDR3 sequence is 15 residues long. CDR3: CASSSDSGGADTQYF. Here the CDR3 DNA reads TGTGCCAGCAGTAGCGATAGCGGGGGGGCAGATACGCAGTATTTT.

This chain uses TRBV4-3 with TRBJ2-6; TRBD1 aligns across 9 bases. CDR3 length equals 19 residues. J lost 0 bases, V lost 0 bases, and 6 bases had no gene match. Per the germline V gene, CDR1 is LGHNA and CDR2 is YSLEER. The CDR3 loop reads CASSQEWDRAYSGANVLTF. CDR3 bases: TGCGCCAGCAGCCAAGAATGGGACAGGGCCTACTCTGGGGCCAACGTCCTGACTTTC.

V and J are TRBV12-3 or TRBV12-4 and TRBJ2-3; 9 positions agree with TRBD1. V dropped 6 bases and J dropped 3; count of bases not matched to a gene: 7. This CDR3 is built from 15 residues. DNA of the CDR3: TGTGCCAGCAGCGGGGGACAGGGTGGGACAGATACGCAGTATTTT. It yields the protein CASSGGQGGTDTQYF.

The rearrangement uses TRBV27 and TRBJ1-2; 7 bases align to TRBD1. The CDR3 runs to 13 residues. The germline V gene has CDR1 MNHEY and CDR2 SMNVEV (reference sequence). The trim removed 3 bases at V and 7 bases at J, leaving 5 bases unmatched. In DNA form, the CDR3 reads TGTGCCAGCAGTTTGTCCACAGGGGCTGGCTACACCTTC. Translation gives CASSLSTGAGYTF.

This clonotype has at least ten counts. The V and J genes are TRBV6-4 and TRBJ2-1; no reliable D call. The CDR3 is 14 residues long. Germline-derived CDR1 and CDR2 are MRHNA and SNTAGT. V gave up 2 bases and J gave up 6 bases, with 11 bases separating them. The DNA for the CDR3 is TGTGCCAGCAGTGACGGGATAGCAGTCAATGAGCAGTTCTTC. It is translated as CASSDGIAVNEQFF.

The J gene is TRBJ1-2, the V gene TRBV3-1; D gene uncertain. The CDR3 extends over 14 amino acids. Deletions cut 0 bases from V and 7 bases from J, with 12 bases between. CDR1 and CDR2 from the germline V gene are LGHDT and YNNKEL (reference sequence). The CDR3 DNA sequence: TGTGCCAGCAGCCAAGATGGAGGGTCGGCTGGCTACACCTTC. Its protein product is CASSQDGGSAGYTF.

The J gene is TRBJ2-7, the V gene TRBV7-6; the D gene could be TRBD1 or TRBD2 (6 bases each). Germline V CDR1 and CDR2: SGHVS, FNYEAQ. The CDR3 is made up of 14 amino acids. The ends were cut back, 5 bases at V and 2 bases at J, with 13 bases in the middle. CDR3 protein: CASSGRGGTYEQYF. The CDR3 bases are TGTGCCAGCAGCGGCAGAGGGGGGACCTACGAGCAGTACTTC.

This rearrangement joins TRBV4-2 to TRBJ2-7; D might be TRBD1 (6 bases). Trimming took off 7 bases at V and 1 base at J, with 17 bases between the two ends. CDR1 and CDR2 from the germline V gene are LGHNA and YNFKEQ. CDR3 length: 15 residues. The CDR3 DNA follows: TGTGCCAGCACCAGTTTCTTAGGGGGATCCTACGAGCAGTACTTC. It translates to CASTSFLGGSYEQYF.

The V call is TRBV19, the J call TRBJ1-1, with 10 bases fitting TRBD1. This CDR3 has 15 amino acids. The V segment lost 5 bases and the J segment 4 bases; nucleotides outside the gene matches: 7. In germline, CDR1 is LNHDA, CDR2 SQIVND (reference sequence). The CDR3 reads CASSPRQGAVTEAFF. The CDR3 nucleotides are TGTGCCAGTAGTCCAAGACAGGGGGCGGTCACTGAAGCTTTCTTT.

V usage is TRBV12-3 or TRBV12-4 and J usage is TRBJ1-1; possible D gene TRBD1, 5 bases. V was cut by 6 bases and J by 2 bases, with 16 bases left in between. The CDR3 runs 15 residues. The CDR3 DNA follows: TGTGCCAGCAGCGGCTTTGGGCAGGGAAACACTGAAGCTTTCTTT. It specifies CASSGFGQGNTEAFF.